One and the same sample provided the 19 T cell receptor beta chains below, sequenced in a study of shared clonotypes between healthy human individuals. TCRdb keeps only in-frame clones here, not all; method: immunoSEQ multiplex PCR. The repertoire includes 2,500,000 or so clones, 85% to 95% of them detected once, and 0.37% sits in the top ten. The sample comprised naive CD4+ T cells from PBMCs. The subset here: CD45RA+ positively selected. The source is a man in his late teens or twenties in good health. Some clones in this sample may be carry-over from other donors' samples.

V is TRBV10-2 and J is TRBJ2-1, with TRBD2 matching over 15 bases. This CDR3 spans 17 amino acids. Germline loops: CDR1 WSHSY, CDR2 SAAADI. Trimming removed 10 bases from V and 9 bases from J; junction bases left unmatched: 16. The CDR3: CATTRTSGRAKSGEQFF. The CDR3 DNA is TGCGCCACCACGAGGACTAGCGGGAGGGCAAAGTCAGGTGAGCAGTTCTTC.

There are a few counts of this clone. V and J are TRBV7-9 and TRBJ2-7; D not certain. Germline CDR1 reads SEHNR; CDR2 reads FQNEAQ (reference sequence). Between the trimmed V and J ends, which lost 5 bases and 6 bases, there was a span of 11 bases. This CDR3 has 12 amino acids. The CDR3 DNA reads TGTGCCAGCAGCCAATCGTGGACCGAGCAGTACTTC. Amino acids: CASSQSWTEQYF.

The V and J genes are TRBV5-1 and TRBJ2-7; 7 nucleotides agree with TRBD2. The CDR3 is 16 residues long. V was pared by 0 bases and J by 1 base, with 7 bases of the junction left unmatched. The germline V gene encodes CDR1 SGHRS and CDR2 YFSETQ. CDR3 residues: CASSLEPGGRSYEQYF. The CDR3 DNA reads TGCGCCAGCAGCTTGGAGCCGGGGGGTAGGTCCTACGAGCAGTACTTC.

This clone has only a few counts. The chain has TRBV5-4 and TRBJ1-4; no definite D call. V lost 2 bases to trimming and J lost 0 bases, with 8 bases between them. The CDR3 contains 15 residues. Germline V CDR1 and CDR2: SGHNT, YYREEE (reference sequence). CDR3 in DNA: TGTGCCAGCAGCTTTTGGCCCGCAACTAATGAAAAACTGTTTTTT. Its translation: CASSFWPATNEKLFF.

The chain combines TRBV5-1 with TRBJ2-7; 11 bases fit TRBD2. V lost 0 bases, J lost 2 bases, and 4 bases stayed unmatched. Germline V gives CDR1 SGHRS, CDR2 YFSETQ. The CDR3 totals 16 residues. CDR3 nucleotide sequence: TGCGCCAGCAGCTTGGCCGGGACTAGCGGTACCTACGAGCAGTACTTC. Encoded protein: CASSLAGTSGTYEQYF. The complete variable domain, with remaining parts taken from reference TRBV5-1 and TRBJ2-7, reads KAGVTQTPRYLIKTRGQQVTLSCSPISGHRSVSWYQQTPGQGLQFLFEYFSETQRNKGNFPGRFSGRQFSNSRSEMNVSTLELGDSALYLCASSLAGTSGTYEQYFGPGTRLTVT.

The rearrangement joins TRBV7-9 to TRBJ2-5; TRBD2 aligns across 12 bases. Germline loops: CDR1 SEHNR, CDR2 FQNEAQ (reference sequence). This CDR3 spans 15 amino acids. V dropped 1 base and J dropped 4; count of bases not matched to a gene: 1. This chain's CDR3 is CASSLELAGGETQYF. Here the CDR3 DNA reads TGTGCCAGCAGCTTAGAACTAGCGGGAGGAGAGACCCAGTACTTC. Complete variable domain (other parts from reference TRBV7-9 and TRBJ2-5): DTGVSQNPRHKITKRGQNVTFRCDPISEHNRLYWYRQTLGQGPEFLTYFQNEAQLEKSRLLSDRFSAERPKGSFSTLEIQRTEQGDSAMYLCASSLELAGGETQYFGPGTRLLVL.

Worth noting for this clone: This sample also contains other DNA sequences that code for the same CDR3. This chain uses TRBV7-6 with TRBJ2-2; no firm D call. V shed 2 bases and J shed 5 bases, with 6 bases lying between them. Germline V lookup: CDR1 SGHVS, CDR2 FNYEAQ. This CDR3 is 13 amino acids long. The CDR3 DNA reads TGTGCCAGCAGCTTATCTCCGACCGGGGAGCTGTTTTTT. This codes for CASSLSPTGELFF.

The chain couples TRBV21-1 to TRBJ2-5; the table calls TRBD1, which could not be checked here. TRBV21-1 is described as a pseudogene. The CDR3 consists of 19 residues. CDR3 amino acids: CASSKACREFQGAGETQYF. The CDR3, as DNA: TGTGCCAGCAGCAAAGCTTGTAGGGAGTTCCAGGGGGCTGGAGAGACCCAGTACTTC.

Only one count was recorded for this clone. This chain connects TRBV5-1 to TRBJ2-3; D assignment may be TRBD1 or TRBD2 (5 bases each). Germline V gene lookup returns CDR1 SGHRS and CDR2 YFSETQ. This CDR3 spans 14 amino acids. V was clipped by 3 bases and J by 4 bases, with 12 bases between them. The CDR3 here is CASSSGTRPDTQYF. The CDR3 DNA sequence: TGCGCCAGCAGCTCAGGGACCCGCCCAGATACGCAGTATTTT. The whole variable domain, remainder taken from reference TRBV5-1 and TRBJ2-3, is KAGVTQTPRYLIKTRGQQVTLSCSPISGHRSVSWYQQTPGQGLQFLFEYFSETQRNKGNFPGRFSGRQFSNSRSEMNVSTLELGDSALYLCASSSGTRPDTQYFGPGTRLTVL.

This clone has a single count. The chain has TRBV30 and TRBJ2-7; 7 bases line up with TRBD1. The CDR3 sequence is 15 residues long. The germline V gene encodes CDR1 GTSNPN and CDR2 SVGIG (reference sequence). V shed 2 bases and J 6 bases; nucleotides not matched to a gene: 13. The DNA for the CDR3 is TGTGCCTGGAGTCCACCGACAGGGCAACTCTCCGAGCAGTACTTC. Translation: CAWSPPTGQLSEQYF.

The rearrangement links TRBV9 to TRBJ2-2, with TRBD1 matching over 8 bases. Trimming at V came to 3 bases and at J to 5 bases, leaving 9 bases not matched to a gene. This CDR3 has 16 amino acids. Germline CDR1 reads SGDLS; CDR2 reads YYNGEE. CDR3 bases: TGTGCCAGCAGCGACCCAAGGACAGGGTTGACCGGGGAGCTGTTTTTT. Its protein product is CASSDPRTGLTGELFF.

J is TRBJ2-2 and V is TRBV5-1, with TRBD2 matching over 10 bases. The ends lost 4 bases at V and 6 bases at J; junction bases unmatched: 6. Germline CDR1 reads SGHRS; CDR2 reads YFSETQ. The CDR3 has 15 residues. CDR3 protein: CASSNSGRAPGELFF. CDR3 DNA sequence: TGCGCCAGCAGCAACAGCGGGAGGGCCCCCGGGGAGCTGTTTTTT.

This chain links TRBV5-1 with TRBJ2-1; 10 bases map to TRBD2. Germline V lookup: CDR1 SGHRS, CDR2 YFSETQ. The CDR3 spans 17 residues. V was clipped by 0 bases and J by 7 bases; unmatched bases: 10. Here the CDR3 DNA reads TGCGCCAGCAGCTTGGCCCCTATAGCGGGAGGAATGAATGAGCAGTTCTTC. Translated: CASSLAPIAGGMNEQFF.

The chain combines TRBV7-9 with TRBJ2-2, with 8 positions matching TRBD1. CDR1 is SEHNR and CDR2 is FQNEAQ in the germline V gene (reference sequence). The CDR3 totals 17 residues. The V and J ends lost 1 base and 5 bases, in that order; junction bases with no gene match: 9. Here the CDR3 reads CASSLGRGQGKTGELFF. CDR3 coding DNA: TGTGCCAGCAGCTTAGGCCGCGGACAGGGTAAAACCGGGGAGCTGTTTTTT. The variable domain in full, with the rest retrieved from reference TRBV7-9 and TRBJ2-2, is DTGVSQNPRHKITKRGQNVTFRCDPISEHNRLYWYRQTLGQGPEFLTYFQNEAQLEKSRLLSDRFSAERPKGSFSTLEIQRTEQGDSAMYLCASSLGRGQGKTGELFFGEGSRLTVL.

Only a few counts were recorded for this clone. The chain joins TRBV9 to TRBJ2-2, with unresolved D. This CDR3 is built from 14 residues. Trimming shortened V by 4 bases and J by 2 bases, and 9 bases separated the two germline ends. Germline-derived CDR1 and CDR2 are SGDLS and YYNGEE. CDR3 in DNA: TGTGCCAGCAGCCCGACGAGTAACACCGGGGAGCTGTTTTTT. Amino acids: CASSPTSNTGELFF. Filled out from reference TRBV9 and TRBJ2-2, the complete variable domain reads DSGVTQTPKHLITATGQRVTLRCSPRSGDLSVYWYQQSLDQGLQFLIQYYNGEERAKGNILERFSAQQFPDLHSELNLSSLELGDSALYFCASSPTSNTGELFFGEGSRLTVL.

CDR3 amino acids: CASSTGLAGFTDTQYF. CDR3 nucleotides: TGTGCCAGCAGTACCGGACTAGCGGGTTTCACAGATACGCAGTATTTT. This chain joins TRBV6-6 and TRBJ2-3, with TRBD2 matching over 11 bases. Germline loops: CDR1 MNHNY, CDR2 SVGAGI (reference sequence). The CDR3 covers 16 residues. J gave up 2 bases and V 5 bases, and 6 bases lay outside the gene matches.

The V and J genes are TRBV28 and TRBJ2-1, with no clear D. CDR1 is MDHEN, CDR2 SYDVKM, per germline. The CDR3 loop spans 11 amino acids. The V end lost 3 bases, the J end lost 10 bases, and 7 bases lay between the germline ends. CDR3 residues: CASSLPGEQFF. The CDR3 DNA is TGTGCCAGCAGTTTGCCCGGGGAGCAGTTCTTC.

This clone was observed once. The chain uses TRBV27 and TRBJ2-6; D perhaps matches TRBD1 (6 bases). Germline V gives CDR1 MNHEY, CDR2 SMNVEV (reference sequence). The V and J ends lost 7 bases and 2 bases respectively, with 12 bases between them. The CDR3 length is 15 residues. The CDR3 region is CASTTGQAGANVLTF. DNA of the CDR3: TGTGCCAGCACAACAGGGCAGGCTGGGGCCAACGTCCTGACTTTC. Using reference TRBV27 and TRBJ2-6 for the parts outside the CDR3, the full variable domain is EAQVTQNPRYLITVTGKKLTVTCSQNMNHEYMSWYRQDPGLGLRQIYYSMNVEVTDKGDVPEGYKVSRKEKRNFPLILESPSPNQTSLYFCASTTGQAGANVLTFGAGSRLTVL.

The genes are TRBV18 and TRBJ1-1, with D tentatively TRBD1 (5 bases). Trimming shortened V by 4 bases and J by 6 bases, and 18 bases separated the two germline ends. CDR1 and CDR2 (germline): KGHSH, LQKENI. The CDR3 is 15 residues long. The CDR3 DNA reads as TGTGCCAGCTCACTTCCCGGGACTTTGGGTTCTGAAGCTTTCTTT. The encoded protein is CASSLPGTLGSEAFF.